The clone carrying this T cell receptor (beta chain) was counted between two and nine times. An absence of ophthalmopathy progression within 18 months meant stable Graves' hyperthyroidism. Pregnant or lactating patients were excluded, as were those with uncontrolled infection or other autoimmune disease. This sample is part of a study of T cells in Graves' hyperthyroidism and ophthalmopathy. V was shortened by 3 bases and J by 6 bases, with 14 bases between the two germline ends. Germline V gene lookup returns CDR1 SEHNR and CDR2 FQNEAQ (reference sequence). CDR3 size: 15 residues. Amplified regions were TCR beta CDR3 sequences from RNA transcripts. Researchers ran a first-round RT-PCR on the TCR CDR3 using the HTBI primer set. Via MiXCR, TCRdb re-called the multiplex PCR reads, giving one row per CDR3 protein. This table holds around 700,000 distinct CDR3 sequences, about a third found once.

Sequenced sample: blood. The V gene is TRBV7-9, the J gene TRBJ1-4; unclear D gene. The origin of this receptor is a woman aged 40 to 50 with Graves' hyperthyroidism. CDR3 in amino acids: CASSFLPSFDEKLFF. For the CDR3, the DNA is TGTGCCAGCAGCTTCTTACCGAGCTTTGATGAAAAACTGTTTTTT.